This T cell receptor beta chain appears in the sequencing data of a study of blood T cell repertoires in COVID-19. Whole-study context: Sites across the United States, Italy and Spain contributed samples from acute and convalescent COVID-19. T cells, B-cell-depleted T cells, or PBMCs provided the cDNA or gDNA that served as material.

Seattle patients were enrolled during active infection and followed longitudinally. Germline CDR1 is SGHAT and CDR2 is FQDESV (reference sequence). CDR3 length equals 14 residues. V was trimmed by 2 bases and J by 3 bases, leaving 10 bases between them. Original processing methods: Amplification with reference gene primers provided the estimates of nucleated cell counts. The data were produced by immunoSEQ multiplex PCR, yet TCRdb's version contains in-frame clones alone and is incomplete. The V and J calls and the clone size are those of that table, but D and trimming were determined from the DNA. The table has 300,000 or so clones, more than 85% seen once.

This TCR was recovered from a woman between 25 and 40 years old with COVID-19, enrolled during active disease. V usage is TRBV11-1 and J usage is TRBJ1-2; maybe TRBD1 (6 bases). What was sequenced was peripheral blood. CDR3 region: CASSLTPGDYGYTF. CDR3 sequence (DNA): TGTGCCAGCAGCTTAACCCCAGGGGACTATGGCTACACCTTC. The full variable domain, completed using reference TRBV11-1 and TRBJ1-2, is EAEVAQSPRYKITEKSQAVAFWCDPISGHATLYWYRQILGQGPELLVQFQDESVVDDSQLPKDRFSAERLKGVDSTLKIQPAELGDSAMYLCASSLTPGDYGYTFGSGTRLTVV.